One and the same sample provided the 8 T cell receptor beta chains below, sequenced in a study of graft-versus-host responses after intestinal transplantation. Profiling relied on immunoSEQ multiplex PCR, and the TCRdb table lists in-frame clones only, not all of them. Found here are 90,000 to 120,000 clones, more than 85% of them singletons; the top ten hold around 0.96%. For these receptors, no antigen is known. Sample: unstimulated CD4+ T cells sorted from spleen or lymph node cells, taken before intestinal transplant. These receptors originate from a human donor who received an intestinal transplant.

The rearrangement uses TRBV5-1 and TRBJ2-2, with D unresolved. V was trimmed by 0 bases and J by 7 bases, leaving 10 bases between them. CDR3 length: 14 residues. CDR1 and CDR2 from the germline V gene are SGHRS and YFSETQ. CDR3 nucleotide sequence: TGCGCCAGCAGCTTGGCCCTGTCTGTCGGGGAGCTGTTTTTT. Residues: CASSLALSVGELFF.

The DNA of the CDR3 is TGTGCCAGCTCACCACAGGGAGAACAGCCCCAGCATTTT. The encoded protein is CASSPQGEQPQHF. The genes are TRBV18 and TRBJ1-5; no definite D call. V gave up 1 base and J gave up 7 bases, with 8 bases separating them. The CDR3 has 13 amino acids. Germline-derived CDR1 and CDR2 are KGHSH and LQKENI.

The chain employs TRBV11-1 and TRBJ1-3; 9 nucleotides agree with TRBD1. This CDR3 region has 15 residues. Germline-derived CDR1 and CDR2 are SGHAT and FQDESV (reference sequence). V dropped 5 bases and J dropped 1; count of bases not matched to a gene: 3. The DNA for the CDR3 is TGTGCCAGCAGCATACAGGGGGCGTCTGGAAACACCATATATTTT. Its protein is CASSIQGASGNTIYF.

The rearrangement links TRBV19 to TRBJ1-1; a weak D match, TRBD1 (5 bases). This CDR3 comprises 17 residues. The V and J ends lost 5 bases and 1 base respectively, with 20 bases between them. Germline V lookup: CDR1 LNHDA, CDR2 SQIVND (reference sequence). CDR3 sequence: CASSPRQPKGGNTEAFF. CDR3 in DNA: TGTGCCAGTAGTCCTCGACAGCCAAAGGGTGGGAACACTGAAGCTTTCTTT. Full variable domain (remainder filled in from reference TRBV19 and TRBJ1-1): DGGITQSPKYLFRKEGQNVTLSCEQNLNHDAMYWYRQDPGQGLRLIYYSQIVNDFQKGDIAEGYSVSREKKESFPLTVTSAQKNPTAFYLCASSPRQPKGGNTEAFFGQGTRLTVV.

This clone was picked up one time. The chain is built from TRBV5-1 and TRBJ2-7; 11 nucleotides match TRBD2. Per the germline V gene, CDR1 is SGHRS and CDR2 is YFSETQ. The CDR3 covers 15 residues. Losses at the gene ends were 4 bases for V and 9 bases for J; bases not matched to a gene: 12. CDR3 sequence (DNA): TGCGCCAGCAGCCCTAACGGACTAGCGGGTACGAGGCAGTACTTC. Its protein is CASSPNGLAGTRQYF.

This clone was seen more than once but under ten times. The DNA is omitted, as the CDR3 cannot be located on it reliably, and the CDR3 follows TCRdb's listing. V usage is TRBV15 and J usage is TRBJ1-6. Germline V gene data show CDR1 as LNHNV and CDR2 as YYDKDF (reference sequence). The CDR3 comprises 18 residues, both ends counted. This chain's CDR3 is CATSREGVFWQNNSPLHF.

The chain combines TRBV10-2 with TRBJ2-3, with TRBD1 identical over 9 bases. Germline CDR1 is WSHSY and CDR2 is SAAADI. The length of the CDR3 is 14 residues. V was clipped by 6 bases and J by 1 base; unmatched bases: 2. This chain's CDR3 is CASRDRGGTDTQYF. CDR3 DNA sequence: TGCGCCAGCAGAGACAGGGGGGGCACAGATACGCAGTATTTT.

The CDR3 region has the DNA TGCGCCAGCAGCTTGGAGTCAGGTGGCTACACCTTC. Protein sequence: CASSLESGGYTF. The chain has TRBV5-1 and TRBJ1-2, with D unclear. The V and J ends lost 0 bases and 7 bases respectively, with 7 bases between them. The length of the CDR3 is 12 residues. Germline V gene data show CDR1 as SGHRS and CDR2 as YFSETQ.